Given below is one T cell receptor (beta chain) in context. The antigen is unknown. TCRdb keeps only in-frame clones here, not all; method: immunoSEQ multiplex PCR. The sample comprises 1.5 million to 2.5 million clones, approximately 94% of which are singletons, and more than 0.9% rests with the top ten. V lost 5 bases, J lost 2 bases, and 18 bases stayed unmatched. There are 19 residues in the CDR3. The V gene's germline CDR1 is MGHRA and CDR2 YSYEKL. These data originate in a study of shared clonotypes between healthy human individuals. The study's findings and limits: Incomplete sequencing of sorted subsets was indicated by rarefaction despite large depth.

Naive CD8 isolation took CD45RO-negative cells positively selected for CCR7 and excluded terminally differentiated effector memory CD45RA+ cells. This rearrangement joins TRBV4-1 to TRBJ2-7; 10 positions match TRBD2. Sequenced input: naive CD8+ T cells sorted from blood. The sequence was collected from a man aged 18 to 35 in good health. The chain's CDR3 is CASSKMIGLAGDRTYEQYF. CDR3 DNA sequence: TGCGCCAGCAGCAAGATGATAGGGCTAGCGGGAGATCGCACCTACGAGCAGTACTTC.